This entry is about one TCR beta chain. Method: immunoSEQ multiplex PCR; TCRdb's copy keeps in-frame clones and lacks some. Here the sample spans roughly 500,000 clones, 85% to 90% being singletons. This CDR3 spans 15 amino acids. CDR1 and CDR2 from the germline V gene are SGHKS and YYEKEE (reference sequence). Trimming cost V 5 bases and J 1 base; bases outside gene matches: 5. The data were taken from a study of blood T cell repertoires in COVID-19. Study details: From T cells, B-cell-depleted T cells, or PBMCs came the material, which was cDNA or gDNA.

Seattle patients were enrolled during active infection and followed longitudinally. The J gene is TRBJ2-2, the V gene TRBV5-5; 7 nucleotides agree with TRBD1. Sequencing used peripheral blood. The receptor was isolated from a man aged 18 to 30 with COVID-19, enrolled during active disease. Here the CDR3 DNA reads TGTGCCAGCAGTACAGGGGATCTGAACACCGGGGAGCTGTTTTTT. Amino acid sequence: CASSTGDLNTGELFF. Together with reference TRBV5-5 and TRBJ2-2, the CDR3 gives the full variable domain: DAGVTQSPTHLIKTRGQQVTLRCSPISGHKSVSWYQQVLGQGPQFIFQYYEKEERGRGNFPDRFSARQFPNYSSELNVNALLLGDSALYLCASSTGDLNTGELFFGEGSRLTVL.